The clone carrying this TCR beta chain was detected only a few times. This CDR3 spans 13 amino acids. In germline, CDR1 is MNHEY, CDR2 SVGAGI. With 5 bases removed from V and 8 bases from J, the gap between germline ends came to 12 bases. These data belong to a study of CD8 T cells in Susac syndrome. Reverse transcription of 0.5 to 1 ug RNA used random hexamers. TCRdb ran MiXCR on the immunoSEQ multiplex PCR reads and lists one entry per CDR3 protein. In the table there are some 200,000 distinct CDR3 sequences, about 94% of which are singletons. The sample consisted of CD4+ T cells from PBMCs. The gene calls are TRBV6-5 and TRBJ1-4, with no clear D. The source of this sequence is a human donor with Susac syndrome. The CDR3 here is CASSRDLGEKLFF. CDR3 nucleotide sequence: TGTGCCAGCAGTCGGGATCTGGGGGAAAAACTGTTTTTT.